This T cell receptor beta chain comes out of a study of cytomegalovirus exposure and HLA in healthy donors. Notes on the study in general: The authors confirmed in vitro that a few CMV-associated chains were specific for CMV antigens. Further analysis, carried out later, found HLA-associated TCR beta chains more clonally expanded than equally common other chains. With later analysis, a missense DCLRE1C variant became linked to TCR beta V- and J-gene trimming.

V was pared by 3 bases and J by 7 bases, with 6 bases of the junction left unmatched. Germline CDR1 and CDR2: MDHEN and SYDVKM. This CDR3 spans 14 amino acids. A word on this clone: Its antigen is currently unknown.

Vbeta (60) and Jbeta (13) primers were used in the PCR. The method was immunoSEQ multiplex PCR; TCRdb's version includes in-frame clones alone and lacks a portion of them. This sample yields about 200,000 clones, of which roughly nine tenths are seen a single time; approximately 1.1% belongs to the top ten. Material for sequencing was PBMCs. The V and J genes are TRBV28 and TRBJ1-2; 9 positions agree with TRBD1. This receptor was obtained from a boy aged 2-15 years in good health and CMV-seronegative. CDR3 in DNA: TGTGCCAGCAGTTTGTGGGACAGGGCGCCTGGCTACACCTTC. It encodes CASSLWDRAPGYTF.